This T cell receptor (beta chain) was retrieved from a study of cytotoxic CD8 clonotypes in ibrutinib-treated CLL. Study background: Among responders, some 25 were partial and 2 complete; after median about 72 months, about 15 stayed remitted and some twelve progressed.

A remark on this clone: Its specificity is not known.

Overall study results and limits: Sampling time points were not equivalent between sustained-remission and progressing patients.

Sequencing used immunoSEQ multiplex PCR; TCRdb keeps in-frame clones, though not all of them. The sample includes roughly 220,000 clones, 70% of them seen just once. Sequenced here: PBMCs, sampled after 12 months of ibrutinib treatment. This sequence originates from a human donor with chronic lymphocytic leukemia.

The CDR3 coding sequence is TGTGCCCGGAACGGGATGAACACTGAAGCTTTCTTT. Amino acids: CARNGMNTEAFF. The chain employs TRBV30 and TRBJ1-1; the D is unclear. V shed 8 bases and J shed 0 bases, with 10 bases lying between them. Per germline, CDR1 GTSNPN and CDR2 SVGIG (reference sequence). The CDR3 length is 12 residues.